The T cell receptor (beta chain) described here comes from a study of T cells after yellow fever vaccination. This clonotype came up a few times. TCRdb analysed the 5' RACE reads with MiXCR anew, one entry per CDR3 protein. The sample lists under 600,000 distinct CDR3 sequences, roughly 14% seen once, with over 13% in the top ten. The CDR3 sequence is 14 residues long. Germline CDR1 SGHKS, CDR2 YYEKEE (reference sequence). V lost 1 base, J lost 4 bases, and 11 bases lay in between. The source was PBMCs, collected on the day of the yellow fever booster vaccination. V is TRBV5-5 and J is TRBJ2-5; tentative D call: TRBD1 (5 bases). This TCR was recovered from a young man who received the YFV17D yellow fever vaccine. DNA of the CDR3: TGTGCCAGCAGCTTGTTGCAGGGATCAGAGACCCAGTACTTC. Protein product: CASSLLQGSETQYF.